The rows below give T cell receptor beta chains drawn from one sample of a study of shared clonotypes between healthy human individuals. The repertoire was sequenced with immunoSEQ multiplex PCR; TCRdb's copy has only in-frame clones and lacks some. The table lists about 450,000 clones, around 80% of them singletons. What was sequenced was PBMCs. These receptors came from a middle-aged woman in good health. Some clones in this sample may be carry-over from other donors' samples. Both conserved end residues are part of each CDR3. A D gene is named only where the DNA matches it firmly. For some rows the clone size is stated as once, few or many, or as a class when expanded; others skip it.

TRBD1	.	TRBV6-1	TRBJ2-2	TGTGCCAGCAGTGCAGGGGGAGCCCACACCGGGGAGCTGTTTTTT	CASSAGGAHTGELFF
TRBD2	once	TRBV5-5	TRBJ2-7	TGTGCCAGCAGCTTGGCCGGGACTAGTGGGAGCTCCTACGAGCAGTACTTC	CASSLAGTSGSSYEQYF
.	.	TRBV30	TRBJ2-1	TGTGCCTGGAGCCCCCGAACGTCTCTCTACAATGAGCAGTTCTTC	CAWSPRTSLYNEQFF
.	.	TRBV18	TRBJ2-7	TGTGCCAGCTCACCAAAGACAAAGACGTACGAGCAGTACTTC	CASSPKTKTYEQYF
.	.	TRBV2	TRBJ1-2	TGTGCCAGCAGCCAAGAATATGGCTACACCTTC	CASSQEYGYTF
TRBD1	.	TRBV29-1	TRBJ1-4	TGCAGCGTGCGGCAGGGACAGACAAATGAAAAACTGTTTTTT	CSVRQGQTNEKLFF
.	once	TRBV29-1	TRBJ1-5	TGCAGCGTTGCCACAGGGTGGGATCAGCCCCAGCATTTT	CSVATGWDQPQHF
.	.	TRBV6-5	TRBJ2-1	TGTGCCAGCAACAACCGGGACGGGGACAACAATGAGCAGTTCTTC	CASNNRDGDNNEQFF
.	few	TRBV7-7	TRBJ2-3	TGTGCTAGCAGCTTAGGATTGGCTAGTTCAGATACGCAGTATTTT	CASSLGLASSDTQYF
.	.	TRBV9	TRBJ2-2	TGTGCCAGCAGCGTAGGATCGGCAGCGAACACCGGGGAGCTGTTTTTT	CASSVGSAANTGELFF
TRBD2	.	TRBV5-4	TRBJ2-1	TGTGCCAGCAGCGGGACTAAGTGGGGTAACAATGAGCAGTTCTTC	CASSGTKWGNNEQFF
TRBD1	.	TRBV19	TRBJ2-3	TGTGCCAGTAGTATCCGGGACAGCGCAGATACGCAGTATTTT	CASSIRDSADTQYF
.	once	TRBV5-1	TRBJ2-2	TGCGCCAGCAGCGCCCGAGGGCTCACCGGGGAGCTGTTTTTT	CASSARGLTGELFF
TRBD1	.	TRBV28	TRBJ1-5	TGTGCCAGCAGTAGACAGGGGGCCTCCCCTGGGACCCAGCATTTT	CASSRQGASPGTQHF
.	.	TRBV28	TRBJ2-7	TGTGCCGCTACTGAGGGCCTCTACGAGCAGTACTTC	CAATEGLYEQYF
.	few	TRBV7-2	TRBJ1-5	TGTGCCAGCAGCCAAGTGAGTAGTGACAATCAGCCCCAGCATTTT	CASSQVSSDNQPQHF
TRBD1	.	TRBV30	TRBJ1-5	TGTGCCTGGAGCACAGGGACAGAACGCAATCAGCCCCAGCATTTT	CAWSTGTERNQPQHF
TRBD2	.	TRBV19	TRBJ2-2	TGTGCCAGTAGTATGGCGGGAGGGCCCTCCGGGGAGCTGTTTTTT	CASSMAGGPSGELFF
.	.	TRBV28	TRBJ1-3	TGTGCCAGCAGTTCGCTCACGGACGGAACTGGAAACACCATATATTTT	CASSSLTDGTGNTIYF
.	.	TRBV6-6	TRBJ1-2	TGTGCCAGCAACGATCAGGGGCAGGGCTATGGCTACACCTTC	CASNDQGQGYGYTF
.	.	TRBV6-4	TRBJ2-3	TGTGCCAGCAGTGGCGGCAGGGACACAGATACGCAGTATTTT	CASSGGRDTDTQYF
.	once	TRBV18	TRBJ2-3	TGTGCCAGCTCACCATTCACCGCCGCGGGCACAGATACGCAGTATTTT	CASSPFTAAGTDTQYF
.	.	TRBV4-1	TRBJ2-7	TGCGCCAGCAGCCAAGATTGGGGCGTCGAGCAGTACTTC	CASSQDWGVEQYF
.	.	TRBV5-1	TRBJ2-7	TGCGCCAGCAGCTTGCAAGGCGAGCAGTACTTC	CASSLQGEQYF
.	few	TRBV5-1	TRBJ2-5	TGCGCCAGCAGCTTGGACGGAGCCCCGAAGGAGACCCAGTACTTC	CASSLDGAPKETQYF
.	.	TRBV11-3	TRBJ2-2	TGTGCCAGCAGCGCGGGGCCTCCTCCCCCCGGGGAGCTGTTTTTT	CASSAGPPPPGELFF
.	.	TRBV27	TRBJ2-7	TGTGCCAGTAGGGGTGTTGGGGAGCAGTACTTC	CASRGVGEQYF
.	.	TRBV11-2	TRBJ1-2	TGTGCCAGCAGCTTAACCGGCAGGGCAGATGGCTACACCTTC	CASSLTGRADGYTF
.	.	TRBV27	TRBJ2-7	TGTGCCAGCAGTTTGGGTCTACACGCCTACGAGCAGTACTTC	CASSLGLHAYEQYF
.	.	TRBV27	TRBJ1-2	TGTGCCAGCAGTATCCGGGACACGGGTCGAAGTGGCTACACCTTC	CASSIRDTGRSGYTF
.	.	TRBV5-1	TRBJ1-1	TGCGCCAGCAGCTTGGCCACAGGGTACGGTGAAGCTTTCTTT	CASSLATGYGEAFF
.	.	TRBV19	TRBJ2-7	TGTGCCAGTTCCCCCCGGCTGTCCTACGAGCAGTACTTC	CASSPRLSYEQYF
TRBD2	.	TRBV10-1	TRBJ2-7	TGCGCCAGCAGTGTCCCACTAGCGGGAGTAAACTACGAGCAGTACTTC	CASSVPLAGVNYEQYF
.	few	TRBV4-3	TRBJ2-1	TGCGCCAGCAGCCAAGATAGGGTTATGGGGGAGCAGTTCTTC	CASSQDRVMGEQFF
.	.	TRBV27	TRBJ2-7	TGTGCCAGCAGCCCAGGGTCCGCTAGCTCCCCCTACGAGCAGTACTTC	CASSPGSASSPYEQYF
.	.	TRBV20-1	TRBJ2-7	TGCAGTGCCTTAGATTCCTACGAGCAGTACTTC	CSALDSYEQYF
.	.	TRBV4-1	TRBJ2-7	TGCGCCAGCAGCCGGGCTTTAGGGCAGTCCTACGAGCAGTACTTC	CASSRALGQSYEQYF
.	.	TRBV9	TRBJ2-6	TGTGCCAGCAATTTTCCTGGGGCCAACGTCCTGACTTTC	CASNFPGANVLTF
.	.	TRBV25-1	TRBJ2-5	TGTGCCAGCAGTGGGTCCAGGGGATCAGAGACCCAGTACTTC	CASSGSRGSETQYF
TRBD2	many	TRBV6-4	TRBJ2-1	TGTGCCAGCAGTGACTCGACTAGCGGGTACAATGAGCAGTTCTTC	CASSDSTSGYNEQFF
.	.	TRBV28	TRBJ2-3	TGTGCCAGCAGATGGGGGAGAGGCACAGATACGCAGTATTTT	CASRWGRGTDTQYF
.	.	TRBV9	TRBJ2-1	TGTGCCAGCAGCGTAGGGGATCTTGGGGAGCAGTTCTTC	CASSVGDLGEQFF
TRBD1	.	TRBV25-1	TRBJ2-2	TGTGCCAGCAGTGATTTCCGGGACAGGGTTGCCGGGGAGCTGTTTTTT	CASSDFRDRVAGELFF
.	.	TRBV15	TRBJ2-1	TGTGCCACCAGCAGAGGACATCAGGGTGCTGAGCAGTTCTTC	CATSRGHQGAEQFF
.	.	TRBV4-2	TRBJ1-2	TGTGCCAGCAGCCAAAGAGGGCCTAACTATGGCTACACCTTC	CASSQRGPNYGYTF
TRBD2	.	TRBV9	TRBJ2-1	TGTGCCAGCAGCGTGAGCGGGAGTGGAGTATACAATGAGCAGTTCTTC	CASSVSGSGVYNEQFF
.	.	TRBV7-9	TRBJ1-5	TGTGCCAGCACCCGGGGTCAGCCCCAGCATTTT	CASTRGQPQHF
.	few	TRBV11-3	TRBJ2-3	TGTGCCAGCAGCTTAGGGGGGAGTGAAACAGATACGCAGTATTTT	CASSLGGSETDTQYF
TRBD2	few	TRBV27	TRBJ2-7	TGTGCCAGCAGTCGATACATTCGGGGGGACTACGAGCAGTACTTC	CASSRYIRGDYEQYF
.	.	TRBV10-3	TRBJ1-6	TGTGCCATCAGTGGACAAAATAATTCACCCCTCCACTTT	CAISGQNNSPLHF
.	.	TRBV28	TRBJ2-7	TGTGCCAGCAGTTTATACGGGAATACCTACGAGCAGTACTTC	CASSLYGNTYEQYF
.	.	TRBV11-2	TRBJ2-5	TGTGCCAGCAGCTTGGGCGTGGTTCAAGAGACCCAGTACTTC	CASSLGVVQETQYF
.	.	TRBV9	TRBJ2-3	TGTGCCAGCAGCGTAACTAGCTTCACGCAGTATTTT	CASSVTSFTQYF
TRBD1	.	TRBV27	TRBJ2-2	TGTGCCAGCCGTTGGGACAGGGTGGCCGGGGAGCTGTTTTTT	CASRWDRVAGELFF
TRBD1	.	TRBV5-1	TRBJ2-7	TGCGCCAGCAGCTTGGGAGGGGGACAGCCCTCCTACGAGCAGTACTTC	CASSLGGGQPSYEQYF
.	.	TRBV15	TRBJ1-1	TGTGCCACCAGCAAGCCCTTCAACCCCGATCCGGGACCTAGGAACACTGAAGCTTTCTTT	CATSKPFNPDPGPRNTEAFF
.	.	TRBV2	TRBJ1-3	TGTGCCAGCAGTGAAGCGAGAGGTATAGGAAACACCATATATTTT	CASSEARGIGNTIYF
TRBD1	.	TRBV27	TRBJ2-3	TGTGCCAGCAGTACGAGGACAGGGGGGGATACGCAGTATTTT	CASSTRTGGDTQYF